This is a list of T cell receptor beta chains from one sample in a study of blood T cell repertoires in COVID-19. The data were produced by immunoSEQ multiplex PCR, yet TCRdb's version contains in-frame clones alone and is incomplete. The sample records some 200,000 clones, around 90% being singletons. The specimen sequenced was PBMCs or T cells enriched from blood (not recorded which). The receptors originated from a woman aged 25 to 45 who had recovered from COVID-19. Both conserved end residues are part of each CDR3. A D gene is named only where the DNA matches it firmly. Clone size is given for some rows only: seen once, a few or many times, or a class if the clone is expanded.

>TRBV5-4|TRBD1|TRBJ1-1|.
CASSSQGVNTEAFF
TGTGCCAGCAGCTCACAGGGGGTAAACACTGAAGCTTTCTTT
>TRBV15|.|TRBJ2-1|.
CATSRVKGLNEQFF
TGTGCCACCAGCAGAGTGAAGGGACTCAATGAGCAGTTCTTC
>TRBV9|.|TRBJ1-2|.
CASSGGGDGYTF
TGTGCCAGCAGCGGAGGGGGGGATGGCTACACCTTC
>TRBV19|.|TRBJ1-4|few
CASSLKALDEKLFF
TGTGCCAGTAGCCTCAAGGCCCTAGATGAAAAACTGTTTTTT
>TRBV11-1|.|TRBJ1-2|.
CASSLGRGGYYGYTF
TGTGCCAGCAGCTTAGGCCGTGGAGGGTACTATGGCTACACCTTC
>TRBV5-6|TRBD1|TRBJ2-3|.
CASSKTGATDTQYF
TGTGCCAGCAGCAAGACAGGGGCCACAGATACGCAGTATTTT
>TRBV25-1|TRBD1|TRBJ2-4|.
CASSERQGHIQYF
TGTGCCAGCAGTGAACGACAGGGGCACATTCAGTACTTC
>TRBV5-4|.|TRBJ1-2|once
CASSMTDSNYGYTF
TGTGCCAGCAGCATGACAGATTCTAACTATGGCTACACCTTC
>TRBV9|TRBD2|TRBJ2-3|.
CASSPSGSSTDTQYF
TGTGCCAGCAGCCCTAGCGGGTCTAGCACAGATACGCAGTATTTT
>TRBV4-1|.|TRBJ1-2|.
CASSQARDYGYTF
TGCGCCAGCAGCCAAGCCAGGGACTATGGCTACACCTTC
>TRBV7-9|.|TRBJ2-4|.
CASSFARQHPENIQYF
TGTGCCAGCAGCTTCGCCCGACAACACCCAGAAAACATTCAGTACTTC
>TRBV28|.|TRBJ2-3|few
CASSLTDTQYF
TGTGCCAGCAGTCTGACAGATACGCAGTATTTT
>TRBV7-9|.|TRBJ1-2|.
CASSLIVGGYTF
TGTGCCAGCAGCTTAATCGTCGGTGGCTACACCTTC
>TRBV21-1|.|TRBJ2-5|.
CASSKALGRGAQETQYF
TGTGCCAGCAGCAAAGCGCTCGGGCGGGGGGCCCAAGAGACCCAGTACTTC
>TRBV12-3/TRBV12-4|.|TRBJ1-5|.
CASSLRGWEPQHF
TGTGCCAGCAGTTTAAGGGGGTGGGAGCCCCAGCATTTT
>TRBV6-5|TRBD1|TRBJ1-1|few
CASRGGQYTEAFF
TGTGCCAGCAGAGGGGGACAGTACACTGAAGCTTTCTTT
>TRBV4-3|.|TRBJ2-7|.
CASSQNTGQPYEQYF
TGCGCCAGCAGCCAAAATACTGGACAGCCCTACGAGCAGTACTTC
>TRBV9|TRBD2|TRBJ2-5|.
CASSVRGTRQETQYF
TGTGCCAGCAGCGTACGTGGGACTAGGCAAGAGACCCAGTACTTC
>TRBV6-6|TRBD1|TRBJ1-1|.
CASSYGGQREAFF
TGTGCCAGCAGTTACGGGGGACAGCGTGAAGCTTTCTTT
>TRBV3-1/TRBV3-2|TRBD2|TRBJ2-1|.
CASSQAGLASYNEQFF
TGTGCCAGCAGCCAAGCCGGACTAGCCTCCTACAATGAGCAGTTCTTC
>TRBV18|.|TRBJ1-1|.
CASSPQQNTEAFF
TGTGCCAGCTCACCACAGCAGAACACTGAAGCTTTCTTT
>TRBV5-1|TRBD2|TRBJ2-7|.
CASTLSGGISYEQYF
TGCGCCAGCACGCTCTCGGGGGGGATCTCCTACGAGCAGTACTTC
>TRBV4-1|.|TRBJ2-3|once
CASSQVGLTTDTQYF
TGCGCCAGCAGCCAAGTTGGGCTAACCACAGATACGCAGTATTTT
>TRBV5-4|TRBD1|TRBJ1-1|.
CASSYRDRGSEAFF
TGTGCCAGCAGCTACCGGGACAGGGGATCTGAAGCTTTCTTT
>TRBV24-1|TRBD1|TRBJ2-2|.
CATSDSRTGNTGELFF
TGTGCCACCAGTGATTCCCGGACAGGCAACACCGGGGAGCTGTTTTTT
>TRBV3-1/TRBV3-2|TRBD2|TRBJ2-3|.
CASTGGSGTDTQYF
TGTGCCAGCACGGGGGGATCGGGCACAGATACGCAGTATTTT